The sequence of this TCR beta chain was determined in a study of CD8+ T cells in alopecia areata. Study information: Treated patients received oral tofacitinib, 5 to 10 mg twice daily. Severity among treated patients was scored by the percentage of scalp area affected.

Treatment noted: oral pan-JAK inhibitor, 5-10 mg twice daily. Alopecia areata patients gave lesional scalp punch biopsies and peripheral blood samples. In each case, RNA was isolated and then reverse transcribed into cDNA as the sequencing template. TCRdb's copy holds only in-frame clones and misses some; the assay was immunoSEQ multiplex PCR. Here the sample spans some 44,000 clones, roughly 92% being singletons. This clone has a single count. V was pared by 5 bases and J by 6 bases, with 13 bases between. Germline V gene lookup returns CDR1 MNHEY and CDR2 SMNVEV (reference sequence). The CDR3 totals 13 residues.

The V call is TRBV27, the J call TRBJ1-2; D call uncertain. This sequence was found in a human donor with alopecia areata. The sample was CD8+ T cells sorted from blood, taken at week 24, from a patient treated with tofacitinib. The CDR3 is CASSSMTPNGYTF. The CDR3 nucleotides are TGTGCCAGCAGTAGCATGACACCGAATGGCTACACCTTC.